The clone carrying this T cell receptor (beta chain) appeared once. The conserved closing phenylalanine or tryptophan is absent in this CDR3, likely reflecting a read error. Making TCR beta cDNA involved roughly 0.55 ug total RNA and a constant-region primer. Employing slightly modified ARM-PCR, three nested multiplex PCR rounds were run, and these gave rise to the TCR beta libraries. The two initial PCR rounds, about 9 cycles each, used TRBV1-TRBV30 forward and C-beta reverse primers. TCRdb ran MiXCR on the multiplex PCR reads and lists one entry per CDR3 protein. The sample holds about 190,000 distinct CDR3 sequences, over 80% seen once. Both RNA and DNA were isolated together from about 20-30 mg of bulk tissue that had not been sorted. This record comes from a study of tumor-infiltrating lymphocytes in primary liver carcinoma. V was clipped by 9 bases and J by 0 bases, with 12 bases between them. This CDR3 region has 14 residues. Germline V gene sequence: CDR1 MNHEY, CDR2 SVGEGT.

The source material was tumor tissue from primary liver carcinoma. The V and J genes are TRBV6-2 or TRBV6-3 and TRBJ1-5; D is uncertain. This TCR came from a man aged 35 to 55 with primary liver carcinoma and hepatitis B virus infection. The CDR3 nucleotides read TGTGCCAGTACCGCACCCTATAGCAATCAGCCCCAGCATTAT. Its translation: CASTAPYSNQPQHY.